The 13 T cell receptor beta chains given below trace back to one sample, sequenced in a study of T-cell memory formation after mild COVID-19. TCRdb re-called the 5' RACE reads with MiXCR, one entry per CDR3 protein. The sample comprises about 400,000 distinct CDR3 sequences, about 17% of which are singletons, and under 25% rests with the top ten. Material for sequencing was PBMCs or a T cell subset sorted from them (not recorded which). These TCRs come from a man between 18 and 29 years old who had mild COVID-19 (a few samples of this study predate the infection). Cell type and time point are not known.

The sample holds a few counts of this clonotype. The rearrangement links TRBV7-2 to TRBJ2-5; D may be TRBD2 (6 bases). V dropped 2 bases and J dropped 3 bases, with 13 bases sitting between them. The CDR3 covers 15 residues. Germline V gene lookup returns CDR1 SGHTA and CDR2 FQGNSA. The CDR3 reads CASSLMPGGEETQYF. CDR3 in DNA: TGTGCCAGCAGCTTAATGCCTGGCGGGGAAGAGACCCAGTACTTC.

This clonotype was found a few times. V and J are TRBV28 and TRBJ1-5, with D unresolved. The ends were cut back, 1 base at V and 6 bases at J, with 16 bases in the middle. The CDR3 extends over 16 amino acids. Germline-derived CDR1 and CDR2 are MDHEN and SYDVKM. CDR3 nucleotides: TGTGCCAGCAGTTTATTGGCGGTTCGGCGGAGTCAGCCCCAGCATTTT. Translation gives CASSLLAVRRSQPQHF.

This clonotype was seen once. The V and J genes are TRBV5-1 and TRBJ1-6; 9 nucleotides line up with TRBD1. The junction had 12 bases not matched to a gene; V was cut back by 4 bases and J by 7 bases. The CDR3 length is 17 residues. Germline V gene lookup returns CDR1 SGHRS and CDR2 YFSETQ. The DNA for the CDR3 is TGCGCCAGCAGCCTAACTACAGCCGGGACAGGGAATTCACCCCTCCACTTT. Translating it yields CASSLTTAGTGNSPLHF.

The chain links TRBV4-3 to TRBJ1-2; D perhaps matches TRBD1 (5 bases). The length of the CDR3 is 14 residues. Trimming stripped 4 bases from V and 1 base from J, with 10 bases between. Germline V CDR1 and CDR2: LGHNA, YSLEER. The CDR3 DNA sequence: TGCGCCAGCAGCCTGGACACCATTAACTATGGCTACACCTTC. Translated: CASSLDTINYGYTF.

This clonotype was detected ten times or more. The CDR3 DNA is TGCAGTGCTCTAGGAATCGAGGAGCAGTTCTTC. Translating it yields CSALGIEEQFF. V usage is TRBV20-1 and J usage is TRBJ2-1; D is ambiguous. There are 11 residues in the CDR3. Per germline, CDR1 DFQATT and CDR2 SNEGSKA (reference sequence). Trimming stripped 5 bases from V and 10 bases from J, with 12 bases between.

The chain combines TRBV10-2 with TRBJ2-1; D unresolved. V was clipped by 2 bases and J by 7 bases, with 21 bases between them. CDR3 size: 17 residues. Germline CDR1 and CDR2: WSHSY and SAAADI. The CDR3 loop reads CASSERKSSILGNEQFF. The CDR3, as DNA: TGCGCCAGCAGTGAGAGAAAATCCTCGATTTTGGGTAATGAGCAGTTCTTC.

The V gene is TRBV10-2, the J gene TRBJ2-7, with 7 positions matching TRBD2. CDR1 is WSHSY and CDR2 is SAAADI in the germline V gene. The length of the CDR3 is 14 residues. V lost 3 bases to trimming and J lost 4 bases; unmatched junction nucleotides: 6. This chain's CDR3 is CASSDPAGIYEQYF. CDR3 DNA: TGCGCCAGCAGTGACCCAGCGGGGATTTACGAGCAGTACTTC.

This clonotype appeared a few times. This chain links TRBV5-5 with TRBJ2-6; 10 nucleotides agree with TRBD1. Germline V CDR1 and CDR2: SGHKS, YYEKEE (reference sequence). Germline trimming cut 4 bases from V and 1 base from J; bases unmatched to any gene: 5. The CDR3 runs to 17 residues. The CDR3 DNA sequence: TGTGCCAGCAGCCCCGGGACAGGGGAATCTGGGGCCAACGTCCTGACTTTC. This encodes CASSPGTGESGANVLTF.

CDR3 bases: TGTGCCGGCAGTCCCGGGACAGGGCTCTACGAGCAGTACGTA. Its protein is CAGSPGTGLYEQYV. The chain uses TRBV2 and TRBJ2-7; TRBD1 agrees at 9 bases. The CDR3 is made up of 14 amino acids. Germline-derived CDR1 and CDR2 are SNHLY and FYNNEI.

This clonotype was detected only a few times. CDR3 sequence: CASSSGGVGGRETQYF. The DNA for the CDR3 is TGCGCCAGCAGCTCCGGAGGCGTAGGGGGCCGGGAGACCCAGTACTTC. The V call is TRBV5-1, the J call TRBJ2-5, with 7 bases that match TRBD1. This CDR3 region has 16 residues. Germline lookup yields CDR1 SGHRS and CDR2 YFSETQ. V lost 3 bases and J lost 5; bases outside the gene matches: 13. The full variable domain, its missing parts supplied by reference TRBV5-1 and TRBJ2-5, is KAGVTQTPRYLIKTRGQQVTLSCSPISGHRSVSWYQQTPGQGLQFLFEYFSETQRNKGNFPGRFSGRQFSNSRSEMNVSTLELGDSALYLCASSSGGVGGRETQYFGPGTRLLVL.

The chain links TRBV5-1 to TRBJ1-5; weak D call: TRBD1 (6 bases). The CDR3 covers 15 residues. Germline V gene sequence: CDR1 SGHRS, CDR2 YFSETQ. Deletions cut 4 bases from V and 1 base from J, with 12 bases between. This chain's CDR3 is CASSPGRGSNQPQHF. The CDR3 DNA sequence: TGCGCCAGCAGCCCCGGCAGGGGCAGCAATCAGCCCCAGCATTTT.

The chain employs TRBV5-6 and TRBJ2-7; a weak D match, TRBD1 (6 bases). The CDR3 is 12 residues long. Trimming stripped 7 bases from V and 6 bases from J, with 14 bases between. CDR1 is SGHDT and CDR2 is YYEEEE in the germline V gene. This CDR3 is CASGPPGAEQYF. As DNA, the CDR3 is TGTGCCAGCGGACCCCCAGGGGCCGAGCAGTACTTC.

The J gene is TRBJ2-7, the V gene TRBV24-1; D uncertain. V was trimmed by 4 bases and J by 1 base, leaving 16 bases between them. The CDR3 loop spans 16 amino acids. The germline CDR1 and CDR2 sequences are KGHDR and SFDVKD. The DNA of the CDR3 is TGTGCCACCAGTGAAACCCCCCAGGCGAGGTCCTACGAGCAGTACTTC. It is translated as CATSETPQARSYEQYF.